The 29 T cell receptor beta chains in this list originate from one sample, sequenced in a study of graft-versus-host responses after intestinal transplantation. The table came from immunoSEQ multiplex PCR; TCRdb's copy has only in-frame clones and leaves some out. The data show 20,000 or so clones, around 79% seen once. The specimen was PBMCs, collected 14 days after transplant. The source of these receptors is a human patient who received an intestinal transplant, so some T cells may come from the graft donor.

This rearrangement joins TRBV14 to TRBJ1-1, with unresolved D. V lost 3 bases, J lost 7 bases, and 6 bases lay in between. This CDR3 spans 11 amino acids. Germline assignment: CDR1 SGHDN and CDR2 FVKESK. The CDR3 nucleotides read TGTGCCAGCAGCCAGGGGAATGAAGCTTTCTTT. Its protein product is CASSQGNEAFF.

This sequence joins TRBV7-6 and TRBJ1-1, with 9 bases identical to TRBD1. Looked up from germline, CDR1 is SGHVS and CDR2 is FNYEAQ. CDR3 length: 13 residues. With 5 bases clipped from V and 6 bases from J, the junction kept 4 bases outside the gene matches. CDR3 coding DNA: TGTGCCAGCAGCGCGGGGACAGGGTCTGAAGCTTTCTTT. It codes for CASSAGTGSEAFF.

The chain recombines TRBV6-1 with TRBJ1-2, with 8 bases lining up with TRBD1. The CDR3 extends over 15 amino acids. The germline gives CDR1 MNHNS, CDR2 SASEGT. V dropped 3 bases and J dropped 7; count of bases not matched to a gene: 10. The CDR3 sequence: CASSEWGQVEVGYTF. The CDR3 DNA is TGTGCCAGCAGTGAGTGGGGACAGGTAGAGGTTGGCTACACCTTC.

Only a few counts were recorded for this clone. The gene calls are TRBV6-6 and TRBJ1-1; TRBD1 matches 8 bases. Germline loops: CDR1 MNHNY, CDR2 SVGAGI (reference sequence). This CDR3 contains 12 residues. V was clipped by 8 bases and J by 6 bases; unmatched bases: 5. Here the CDR3 DNA reads TGTGCCAGCGCGACAGGGGAACCTGAAGCTTTCTTT. Translating it yields CASATGEPEAFF.

This clone was seen once. The CDR3 DNA follows: TGTGCCAGCAGCTCCCAGACAGGGTTGTCCTACGAGCAGTACTTC. The encoded protein is CASSSQTGLSYEQYF. The chain recombines TRBV9 with TRBJ2-7; 7 nucleotides align to TRBD1. CDR3 length: 15 amino acids. CDR1 is SGDLS and CDR2 is YYNGEE in the germline V gene. V lost 4 bases and J lost 1; bases outside the gene matches: 8. Filled out from reference TRBV9 and TRBJ2-7, the complete variable domain reads DSGVTQTPKHLITATGQRVTLRCSPRSGDLSVYWYQQSLDQGLQFLIQYYNGEERAKGNILERFSAQQFPDLHSELNLSSLELGDSALYFCASSSQTGLSYEQYFGPGTRLTVT.

Only one count was recorded for this clone. This chain connects TRBV7-6 to TRBJ2-3; 9 bases are shared with TRBD1. The germline CDR1 and CDR2 sequences are SGHVS and FNYEAQ. This CDR3 is 15 amino acids long. V was pared by 5 bases and J by 6 bases, with 9 bases of the junction left unmatched. The CDR3 DNA follows: TGTGCCAGCAGCCCGCGGGACAGGGTATTTGATACGCAGTATTTT. This translates into CASSPRDRVFDTQYF.

The chain joins TRBV11-2 to TRBJ2-7; 10 nucleotides align to TRBD1. This CDR3 is 16 amino acids long. CDR1 is SGHAT and CDR2 is FQNNGV in the germline V gene. The junction had 8 bases not matched to a gene; V was cut back by 2 bases and J by 4 bases. The CDR3 sequence is CASSLRLDRGRYEQYF. The CDR3 region has the DNA TGTGCCAGCAGCTTACGCCTGGACAGGGGGAGGTACGAGCAGTACTTC.

The chain carries TRBV21-1 and TRBJ1-5; the D call TRBD1 from the table was never checked on the DNA. TRBV21-1 is termed a pseudogene. The CDR3 length is 19 residues. In DNA form, the CDR3 reads TGTGCCAGCAGCAAAGTAAGGCCCCCCAGGGGGCCCCTCAATCAGCCCCAGCATTTT. The encoded protein is CASSKVRPPRGPLNQPQHF.

The V and J genes are TRBV15 and TRBJ1-1, with a weak D call TRBD1 (6 bases). Germline V CDR1 and CDR2: LNHNV, YYDKDF (reference sequence). The CDR3 is 15 residues long. The germline V and J ends were trimmed by 1 base and 3 bases, with 12 bases remaining between them. The chain's CDR3 is CATSRVRTADTEAFF. For the CDR3, the DNA is TGTGCCACCAGCAGAGTACGGACAGCGGACACTGAAGCTTTCTTT.

The rearrangement links TRBV11-3 to TRBJ2-1, with D maybe TRBD1 (6 bases). CDR1 and CDR2 (germline): SGHNT, YENEEA. The CDR3 covers 14 residues. Trimming shortened V by 4 bases and J by 5 bases, and 12 bases separated the two germline ends. The chain's CDR3 is CASSSRDTNNEQFF. CDR3 nucleotide sequence: TGTGCCAGCAGCTCCCGGGACACTAACAATGAGCAGTTCTTC.

In nucleotides, the CDR3 is TGTGCCAGCAGACAGACAGGGAGGGAGGACGGCTACACCTTC. Its protein is CASRQTGREDGYTF. V gene TRBV6-6 combines with J gene TRBJ1-2; 7 bases agree with TRBD1. This CDR3 has 14 residues. Unmatched junction bases numbered 12, after V lost 6 bases and J lost 8 bases. CDR1 is MNHNY and CDR2 is SVGAGI in the germline V gene (reference sequence).

The chain uses TRBV9 and TRBJ2-5, with 14 nucleotides matching TRBD2. Germline V lookup: CDR1 SGDLS, CDR2 YYNGEE. The CDR3 is 19 amino acids. J lost 2 bases, V lost 0 bases, and 9 bases had no gene match. CDR3 coding DNA: TGTGCCAGCAGCGTAGCTGGACTAGCGGGGGGAACTCCTCAAGAGACCCAGTACTTC. Translation gives CASSVAGLAGGTPQETQYF. The full variable domain, rest sourced from reference TRBV9 and TRBJ2-5, is DSGVTQTPKHLITATGQRVTLRCSPRSGDLSVYWYQQSLDQGLQFLIQYYNGEERAKGNILERFSAQQFPDLHSELNLSSLELGDSALYFCASSVAGLAGGTPQETQYFGPGTRLLVL.

This chain joins TRBV6-4 and TRBJ2-2; D is ambiguous. Per the germline V gene, CDR1 is MRHNA and CDR2 is SNTAGT. The CDR3 is 13 amino acids. The V end was cut by 2 bases, the J end by 1 base, with 2 bases between. CDR3 nucleotides: TGTGCCAGCAGTGACAGGAACACCGGGGAGCTGTTTTTT. It is translated as CASSDRNTGELFF.

The chain links TRBV5-1 to TRBJ2-3, with D maybe TRBD2 (6 bases). Germline values: CDR1 SGHRS, CDR2 YFSETQ. V gave up 2 bases and J gave up 3 bases, with 10 bases separating them. The CDR3 loop spans 14 amino acids. CDR3 bases: TGCGCCAGCAGCTTCGGCGGGAAGACAGATACGCAGTATTTT. It translates to CASSFGGKTDTQYF. Based on the CDR3 plus reference TRBV5-1 and TRBJ2-3, the full variable domain is KAGVTQTPRYLIKTRGQQVTLSCSPISGHRSVSWYQQTPGQGLQFLFEYFSETQRNKGNFPGRFSGRQFSNSRSEMNVSTLELGDSALYLCASSFGGKTDTQYFGPGTRLTVL.

The chain recombines TRBV5-1 with TRBJ2-1; the D is unclear. The CDR3 extends over 13 amino acids. Trimming pared 0 bases from V and 5 bases from J, leaving 6 bases between. Germline values: CDR1 SGHRS, CDR2 YFSETQ. DNA of the CDR3: TGCGCCAGCAGCTTGGATCGGAACAATGAGCAGTTCTTC. Its protein product is CASSLDRNNEQFF. The full variable domain, with the rest looked up from reference TRBV5-1 and TRBJ2-1, is KAGVTQTPRYLIKTRGQQVTLSCSPISGHRSVSWYQQTPGQGLQFLFEYFSETQRNKGNFPGRFSGRQFSNSRSEMNVSTLELGDSALYLCASSLDRNNEQFFGPGTRLTVL.

The chain employs TRBV20-1 and TRBJ1-3; D unclear. The CDR3 sequence is 11 residues long. The V gene lost 3 bases and the J gene lost 8 bases, with 8 bases spanning the gap. The germline V gene has CDR1 DFQATT and CDR2 SNEGSKA (reference sequence). CDR3 loop: CSASGRDTIYF. The CDR3 bases are TGCAGTGCTAGCGGGAGGGACACCATATATTTT.

The rearrangement links TRBV14 to TRBJ2-1, with 11 positions matching TRBD2. Germline CDR1 SGHDN, CDR2 FVKESK. The V segment lost 6 bases and the J segment 6 bases; nucleotides outside the gene matches: 4. The CDR3 totals 14 residues. CDR3 residues: CASSTGTSGNEQFF. DNA for the CDR3: TGTGCCAGCAGTACCGGGACTAGCGGCAATGAGCAGTTCTTC.

The chain couples TRBV7-8 to TRBJ2-7, with 7 positions matching TRBD1. This CDR3 is built from 14 residues. V shed 7 bases and J 7 bases; nucleotides not matched to a gene: 13. Germline CDR1 SGHVS, CDR2 FQNEAQ. The CDR3 sequence is CASTQTTRGYEQYF. CDR3 DNA sequence: TGTGCCAGCACTCAAACTACCAGGGGGTATGAGCAGTACTTC.

This chain links TRBV5-1 with TRBJ2-7; 8 nucleotides line up with TRBD2. V dropped 4 bases and J dropped 5; count of bases not matched to a gene: 11. Germline lookup yields CDR1 SGHRS and CDR2 YFSETQ. The CDR3 is 15 amino acids. The CDR3 is CASSPYQRGRNEQYF. The CDR3 DNA follows: TGCGCCAGCAGCCCCTACCAGCGGGGGAGGAACGAGCAGTACTTC.

V and J are TRBV7-9 and TRBJ2-7, with D hard to call. Trimming removed 5 bases at V and 4 bases at J, with 9 bases between. The CDR3 totals 12 residues. The germline gives CDR1 SEHNR, CDR2 FQNEAQ (reference sequence). CDR3 coding DNA: TGTGCCAGCAGCACGCAAAATTACGAGCAGTACTTC. Encoded protein: CASSTQNYEQYF.

In its sample, this clone was seen a few times. The V call is TRBV5-1, the J call TRBJ2-3, with TRBD1 matching over 10 bases. This CDR3 comprises 20 residues. The J segment lost 3 bases and the V segment lost 0 bases, leaving 16 bases of the junction unmatched. The germline gives CDR1 SGHRS, CDR2 YFSETQ. The CDR3 protein is CASSLAVGDPGQGRTDTQYF. In nucleotides, the CDR3 is TGCGCCAGCAGCTTGGCGGTTGGGGATCCGGGACAGGGGCGGACAGATACGCAGTATTTT.

J is TRBJ2-3 and V is TRBV27; D gene unclear. The germline V and J ends were trimmed by 4 bases and 0 bases, with 17 bases remaining between them. The CDR3 extends over 17 amino acids. CDR1 and CDR2 (germline): MNHEY, SMNVEV (reference sequence). The CDR3 is CASSSLGPTFSTDTQYF. The CDR3 nucleotides read TGTGCCAGCAGTTCCCTAGGGCCCACCTTTAGCACAGATACGCAGTATTTT.

The genes are TRBV2 and TRBJ2-1; 9 positions agree with TRBD1. Germline V gene lookup returns CDR1 SNHLY and CDR2 FYNNEI. The CDR3 covers 12 residues. Trimming removed 9 bases from V and 8 bases from J; junction bases left unmatched: 5. CDR3 DNA: TGTGCCAGGGGGGACAGGGCGCATGAGCAGTTCTTC. Translated, it gives CARGDRAHEQFF.

The chain is built from TRBV7-8 and TRBJ1-5; D is unclear. Trimming took 2 bases from V and 6 from J, leaving 11 bases between them. Germline V gene data show CDR1 as SGHVS and CDR2 as FQNEAQ. CDR3 size: 14 residues. CDR3 coding DNA: TGTGCCAGCAGCTTATGGGGTCCCCTTCAGCCCCAGCATTTT. Translating it yields CASSLWGPLQPQHF. Supplemented by reference TRBV7-8 and TRBJ1-5, the full variable domain reads GAGVSQSPRYKVAKRGQDVALRCDPISGHVSLFWYQQALGQGPEFLTYFQNEAQLDKSGLPSDRFFAERPEGSVSTLKIQRTQQEDSAVYLCASSLWGPLQPQHFGDGTRLSIL.

The CDR3 DNA reads TGTGCCAGCAGTCACTTAGGAGTTAGCTCCTATAATTCACCCCTCCACTTT. As protein: CASSHLGVSSYNSPLHF. The V call is TRBV27, the J call TRBJ1-6; D remains ambiguous. Germline lookup yields CDR1 MNHEY and CDR2 SMNVEV (reference sequence). There are 17 residues in the CDR3. Trimming took 5 bases from V and 0 from J, leaving 14 bases between them.

This clone occurred a few times. The chain recombines TRBV4-2 with TRBJ2-3; D is unresolved. CDR1 and CDR2 from the germline V gene are LGHNA and YNFKEQ. The V gene lost 2 bases and the J gene lost 1 base, with 10 bases spanning the gap. The CDR3 runs to 15 residues. This CDR3 reads CASSQRVGGTDTQYF. The CDR3 DNA reads as TGTGCCAGCAGCCAACGAGTTGGGGGCACAGATACGCAGTATTTT.

The V and J genes are TRBV5-1 and TRBJ2-7, with 9 bases fitting TRBD2. This CDR3 contains 16 residues. Germline CDR1 reads SGHRS; CDR2 reads YFSETQ. After removal of 0 bases from V and 3 bases from J, the junction contained 7 bases not matched to a gene. The CDR3 reads CASSLGSGGQLYEQYF. CDR3 DNA: TGCGCCAGCAGCTTGGGCAGCGGGGGGCAACTCTACGAGCAGTACTTC.

J is TRBJ2-7 and V is TRBV11-3; D unclear. Trimming left V 1 base short and J 1 base short, with 2 bases between. The CDR3 totals 12 residues. Germline V CDR1 and CDR2: SGHNT, YENEEA. CDR3 coding DNA: TGTGCCAGCAGCTTAGCGTCCTACGAGCAGTACTTC. Encoded protein: CASSLASYEQYF.

There are a few counts of this clone. The chain carries TRBV2 and TRBJ1-2; TRBD1 matches 8 bases. Per the germline V gene, CDR1 is SNHLY and CDR2 is FYNNEI. The CDR3 runs to 15 residues. The V segment lost 5 bases and the J segment 4 bases; nucleotides outside the gene matches: 9. The CDR3: CASSPPGTGIYGYTF. The CDR3 DNA reads TGTGCCAGCAGTCCTCCCGGGACAGGTATCTATGGCTACACCTTC.